This T cell receptor beta chain was sequenced during a study of cytomegalovirus exposure and HLA in healthy donors. Primers: 60 Vbeta forward and 13 Jbeta reverse. How the authors handled the data: Some 80 million unique TCR beta chains, some 11 million shared, were counted in a later analysis. Some clones are missing from TCRdb's copy, which holds only in-frame ones; the method was immunoSEQ multiplex PCR. V and J calls and clone size are those listed in that table; D and trimming were worked out from the DNA. Seen here are under 200,000 clones, around 86% observed once, and the top ten hold approximately 1.8%. The CDR3 consists of 11 residues. The V and J ends lost 5 bases and 4 bases respectively, with 5 bases between them. CDR1 MNHNY and CDR2 SVGAGI come from the germline V gene (reference sequence). This clone showed up just a few times.

Source material: PBMCs. The TCR originated in a human donor in good health. The chain recombines TRBV6-6 with TRBJ1-1, with unresolved D. The CDR3 spells CASSLSTEAFF. The CDR3 region has the DNA TGTGCCAGCAGTCTGTCCACTGAAGCTTTCTTT.